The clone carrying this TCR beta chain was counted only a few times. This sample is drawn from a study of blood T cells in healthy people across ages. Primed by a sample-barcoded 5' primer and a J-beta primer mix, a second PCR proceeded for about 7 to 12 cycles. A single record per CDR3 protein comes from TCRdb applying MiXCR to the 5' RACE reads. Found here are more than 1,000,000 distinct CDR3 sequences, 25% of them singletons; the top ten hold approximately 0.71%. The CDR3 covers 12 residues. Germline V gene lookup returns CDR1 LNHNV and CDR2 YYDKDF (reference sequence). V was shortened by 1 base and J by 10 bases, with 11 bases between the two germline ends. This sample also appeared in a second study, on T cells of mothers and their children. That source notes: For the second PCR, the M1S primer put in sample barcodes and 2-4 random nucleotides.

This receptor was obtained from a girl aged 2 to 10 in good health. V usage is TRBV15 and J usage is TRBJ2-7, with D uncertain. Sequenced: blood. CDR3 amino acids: CATSRGFETQYF. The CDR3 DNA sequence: TGTGCCACCAGCAGAGGATTTGAGACACAGTACTTC.